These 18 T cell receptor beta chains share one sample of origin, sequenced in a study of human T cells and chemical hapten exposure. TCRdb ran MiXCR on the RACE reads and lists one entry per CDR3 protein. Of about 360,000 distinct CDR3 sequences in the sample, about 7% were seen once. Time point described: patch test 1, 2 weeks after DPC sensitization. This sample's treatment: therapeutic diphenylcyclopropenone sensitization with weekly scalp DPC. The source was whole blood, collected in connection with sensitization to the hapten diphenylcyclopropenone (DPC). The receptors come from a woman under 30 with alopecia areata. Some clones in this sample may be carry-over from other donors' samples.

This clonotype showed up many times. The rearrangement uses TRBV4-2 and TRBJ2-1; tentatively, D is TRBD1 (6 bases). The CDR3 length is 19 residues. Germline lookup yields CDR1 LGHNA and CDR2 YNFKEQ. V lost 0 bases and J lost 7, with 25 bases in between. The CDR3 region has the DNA TGTGCCAGCAGCCAAGATAAGGGGGTCGGGGAGCTTGGATGGAATGAGCAGTTCTTC. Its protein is CASSQDKGVGELGWNEQFF.

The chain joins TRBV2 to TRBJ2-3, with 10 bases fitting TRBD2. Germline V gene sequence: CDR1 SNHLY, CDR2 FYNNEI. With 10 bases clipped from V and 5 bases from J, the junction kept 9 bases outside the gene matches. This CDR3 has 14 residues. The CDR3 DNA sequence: TGTGCCACCCCCCTAGCGGGGGCGGTAGATACGCAGTATTTT. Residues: CATPLAGAVDTQYF.

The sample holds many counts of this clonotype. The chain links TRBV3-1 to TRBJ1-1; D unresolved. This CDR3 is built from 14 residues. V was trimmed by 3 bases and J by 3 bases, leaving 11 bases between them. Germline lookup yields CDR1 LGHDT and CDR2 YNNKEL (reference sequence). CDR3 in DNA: TGTGCCAGCAGCCAGGGCATGGTGCACACTGAAGCTTTCTTT. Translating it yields CASSQGMVHTEAFF.

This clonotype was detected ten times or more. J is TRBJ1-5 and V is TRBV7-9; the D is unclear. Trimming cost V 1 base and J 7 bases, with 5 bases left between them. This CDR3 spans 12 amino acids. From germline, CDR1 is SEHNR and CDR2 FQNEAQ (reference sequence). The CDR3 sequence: CASSLGRQPQHF. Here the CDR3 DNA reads TGTGCCAGCAGCTTAGGGAGGCAGCCCCAGCATTTT.

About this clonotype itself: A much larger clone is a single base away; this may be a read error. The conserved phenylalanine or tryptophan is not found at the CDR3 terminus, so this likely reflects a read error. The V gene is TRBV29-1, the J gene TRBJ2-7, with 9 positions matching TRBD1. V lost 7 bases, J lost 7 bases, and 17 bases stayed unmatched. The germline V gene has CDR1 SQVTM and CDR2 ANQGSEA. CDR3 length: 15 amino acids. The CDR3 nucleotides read TGCAGCGCCCTGCTTGGGACAGGGAGGTTTGGGGAGCAGTACTAC. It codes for CSALLGTGRFGEQYY.

CDR3 nucleotides: TGTGCCAGCAGCGGAAGCGCGGGGGGGTCCAGCTCCTACAATGAGCAGTTCTTC. It encodes CASSGSAGGSSSYNEQFF. V gene TRBV14 combines with J gene TRBJ2-1, with 9 bases aligning to TRBD2. Germline lookup yields CDR1 SGHDN and CDR2 FVKESK. The CDR3 has 18 amino acids. V trimming: 5 bases; J trimming: 0 bases; junction bases outside the gene matches: 11.

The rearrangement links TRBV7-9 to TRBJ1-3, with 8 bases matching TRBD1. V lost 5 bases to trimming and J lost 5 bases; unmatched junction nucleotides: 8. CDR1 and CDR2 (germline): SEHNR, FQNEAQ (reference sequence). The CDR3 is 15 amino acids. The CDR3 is CASSPPPGGRNTIYF. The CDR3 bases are TGTGCCAGCAGCCCCCCACCAGGGGGCAGAAACACCATATATTTT.

CDR3 nucleotide sequence: TGCAGCGTTGAATCGACACTGACGAACACTGAAGCTTTCTTT. Translating it yields CSVESTLTNTEAFF. The rearrangement links TRBV29-1 to TRBJ1-1; no firm D call. This CDR3 is built from 14 residues. Trimming pared 2 bases from V and 1 base from J, leaving 11 bases between. Germline V gene data show CDR1 as SQVTM and CDR2 as ANQGSEA. Drawing the rest from reference TRBV29-1 and TRBJ1-1, the complete variable domain is SAVISQKPSRDICQRGTSLTIQCQVDSQVTMMFWYRQQPGQSLTLIATANQGSEATYESGFVIDKFPISRPNLTFSTLTVSNMSPEDSSIYLCSVESTLTNTEAFFGQGTRLTVV.

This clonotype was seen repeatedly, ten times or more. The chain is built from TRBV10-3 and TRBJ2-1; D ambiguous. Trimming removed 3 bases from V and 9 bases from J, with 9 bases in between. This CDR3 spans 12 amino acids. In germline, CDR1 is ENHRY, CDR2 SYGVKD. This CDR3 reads CAISEVPPEQFF. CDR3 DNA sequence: TGTGCCATCAGTGAAGTGCCTCCTGAGCAGTTCTTC.

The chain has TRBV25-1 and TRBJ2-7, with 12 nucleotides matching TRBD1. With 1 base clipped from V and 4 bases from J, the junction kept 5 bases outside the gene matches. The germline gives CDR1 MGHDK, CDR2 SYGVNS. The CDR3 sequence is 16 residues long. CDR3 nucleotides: TGTGCCAGCAGTGAATCGGGGACAGGGGGCATGTACGAGCAGTACTTC. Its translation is CASSESGTGGMYEQYF.

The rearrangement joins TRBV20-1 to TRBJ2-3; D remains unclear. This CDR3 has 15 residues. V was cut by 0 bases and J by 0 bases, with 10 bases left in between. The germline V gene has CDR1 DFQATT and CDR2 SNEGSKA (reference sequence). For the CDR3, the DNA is TGCAGTGCTAGAGACCCTAGTATCAGCACAGATACGCAGTATTTT. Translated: CSARDPSISTDTQYF.

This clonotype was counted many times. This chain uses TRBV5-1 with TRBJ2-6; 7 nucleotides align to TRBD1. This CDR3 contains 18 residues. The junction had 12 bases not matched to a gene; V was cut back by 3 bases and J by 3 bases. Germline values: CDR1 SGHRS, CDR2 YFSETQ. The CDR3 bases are TGCGCCAGCAGCTGGGACAGTGCCCTACCTCTTGGGGCCAACGTCCTGACTTTC. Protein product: CASSWDSALPLGANVLTF.

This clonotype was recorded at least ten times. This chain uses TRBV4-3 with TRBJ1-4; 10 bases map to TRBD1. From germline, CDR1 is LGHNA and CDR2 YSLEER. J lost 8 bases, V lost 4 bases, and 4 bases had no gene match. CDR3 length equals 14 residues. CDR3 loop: CASSLDRGLEKLFF. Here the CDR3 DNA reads TGCGCCAGCAGCCTTGACAGGGGGCTCGAAAAACTGTTTTTT.

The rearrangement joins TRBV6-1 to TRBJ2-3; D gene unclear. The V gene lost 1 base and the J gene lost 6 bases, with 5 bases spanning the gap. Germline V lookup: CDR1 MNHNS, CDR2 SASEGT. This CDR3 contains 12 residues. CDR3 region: CASSEGVDTQYF. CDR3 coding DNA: TGTGCCAGCAGTGAAGGAGTGGATACGCAGTATTTT.

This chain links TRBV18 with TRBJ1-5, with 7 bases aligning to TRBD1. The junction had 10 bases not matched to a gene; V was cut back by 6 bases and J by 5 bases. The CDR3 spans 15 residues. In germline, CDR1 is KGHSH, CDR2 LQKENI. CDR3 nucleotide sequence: TGTGCCAGCTCGCCTCCCCCACAGGGGCATCAGCCCCAGCATTTT. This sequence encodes CASSPPPQGHQPQHF.

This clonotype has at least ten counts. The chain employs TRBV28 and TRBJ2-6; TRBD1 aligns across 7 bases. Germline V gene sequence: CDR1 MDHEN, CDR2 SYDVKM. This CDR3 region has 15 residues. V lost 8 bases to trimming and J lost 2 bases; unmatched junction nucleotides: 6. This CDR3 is CASGPQGAGANVLTF. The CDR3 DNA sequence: TGTGCCAGCGGACCCCAGGGGGCTGGGGCCAACGTCCTGACTTTC.

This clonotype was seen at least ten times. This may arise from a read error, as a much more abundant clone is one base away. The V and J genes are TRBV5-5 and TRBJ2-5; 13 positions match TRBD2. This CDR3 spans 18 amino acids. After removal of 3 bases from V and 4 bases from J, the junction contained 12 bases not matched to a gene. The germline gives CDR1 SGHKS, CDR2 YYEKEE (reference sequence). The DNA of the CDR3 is TGTGCCAGCAGCTGGCAGGGACTAGCGGGGCATATCCGAGAGACCCAGTACTTC. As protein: CASSWQGLAGHIRETQYF.

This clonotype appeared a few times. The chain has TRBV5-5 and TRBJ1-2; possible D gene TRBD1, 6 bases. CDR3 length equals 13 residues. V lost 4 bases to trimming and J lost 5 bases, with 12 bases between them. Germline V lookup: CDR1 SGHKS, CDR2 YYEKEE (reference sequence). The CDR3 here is CASSMDSTYGYTF. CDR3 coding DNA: TGTGCCAGCAGCATGGACAGTACTTATGGCTACACCTTC.